This TCR beta chain is drawn from a study of cytomegalovirus exposure and HLA in healthy donors. As for this clone: Its antigen is not identified.

13 Jbeta primers and 60 Vbeta primers were used for the PCR. Only in-frame clones appear in the TCRdb table, and some are missing; sequencing was by immunoSEQ multiplex PCR. In total, the table holds about 91,000 clones. Those who donated were healthy bone marrow donors. The study's findings and limits: In a later analysis, TCR association rates varied by HLA locus: DRB1 most, HLA-C fewest. Researchers reported in a later analysis that a missense DCLRE1C variant was tied to TCR beta V- and J-gene trimming. Cytomegalovirus association was assigned to some 160 TCR beta chains.

The sequence derives from a woman in her 30s in good health and CMV-seronegative. The specimen was PBMCs.

The CDR3 DNA follows: TGTGCCAGCAGTCAACAGGGAGTAGAGCAGTACTTC. The encoded protein is CASSQQGVEQYF. The V gene is TRBV27, the J gene TRBJ2-7, with a possible D match to TRBD1 (6 bases). Trimming stripped 5 bases from V and 7 bases from J, with 12 bases between. Germline V gene lookup returns CDR1 MNHEY and CDR2 SMNVEV (reference sequence). The CDR3 has 12 amino acids.